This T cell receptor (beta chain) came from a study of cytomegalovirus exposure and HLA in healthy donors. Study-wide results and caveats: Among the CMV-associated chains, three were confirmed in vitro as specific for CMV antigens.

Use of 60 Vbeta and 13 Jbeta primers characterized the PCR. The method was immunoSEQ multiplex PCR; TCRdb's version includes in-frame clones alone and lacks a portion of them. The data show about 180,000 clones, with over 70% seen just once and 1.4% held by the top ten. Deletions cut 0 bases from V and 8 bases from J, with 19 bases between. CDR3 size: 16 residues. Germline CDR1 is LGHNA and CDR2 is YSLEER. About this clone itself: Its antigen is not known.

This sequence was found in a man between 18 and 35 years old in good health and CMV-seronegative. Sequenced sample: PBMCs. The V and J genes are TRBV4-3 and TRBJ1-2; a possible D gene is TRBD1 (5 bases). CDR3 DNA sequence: TGCGCCAGCAGCCAAGACTGGATTGGGGCGTCTCGGGGCTACACCTTC. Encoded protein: CASSQDWIGASRGYTF.